This T cell receptor beta chain is from a study of T cells after yellow fever vaccination. The study, taken as a whole, reports: Subsequent booster samples again held most clones from primary vaccination (around 96% CD4, just under 90% CD8). Contamination of FACS-sorted repertoires by abundant clonotypes from the bulk population could occur. Some clonotypes, a small share, were shared between CD4 and CD8 compartments.

This clonotype came up a few times. Its matching antigen is unknown. V was pared by 0 bases and J by 4 bases, with 3 bases of the junction left unmatched. The CDR3 is made up of 16 amino acids. In germline, CDR1 is MNHEY, CDR2 SVGAGI. TCR cDNA, made by 5'RACE template switching, carried an added universal primer site and UMIs. TCRdb ran MiXCR on the 5' RACE reads and lists one entry per CDR3 protein. This table holds around 110,000 distinct CDR3 sequences, 7.5% to 9.5% found once. This chain connects TRBV6-5 to TRBJ2-3; 11 bases align to TRBD2. This sample comprised CD8+ T cells sorted from PBMCs, obtained 45 days after the yellow fever booster vaccination. This TCR derives from a man in his thirties or forties who received the YFV17D yellow fever vaccine. CDR3 nucleotides: TGTGCCAGCAGTTACTCGCCTAGCGGGGGGTCAGATACGCAGTATTTT. Its protein is CASSYSPSGGSDTQYF.